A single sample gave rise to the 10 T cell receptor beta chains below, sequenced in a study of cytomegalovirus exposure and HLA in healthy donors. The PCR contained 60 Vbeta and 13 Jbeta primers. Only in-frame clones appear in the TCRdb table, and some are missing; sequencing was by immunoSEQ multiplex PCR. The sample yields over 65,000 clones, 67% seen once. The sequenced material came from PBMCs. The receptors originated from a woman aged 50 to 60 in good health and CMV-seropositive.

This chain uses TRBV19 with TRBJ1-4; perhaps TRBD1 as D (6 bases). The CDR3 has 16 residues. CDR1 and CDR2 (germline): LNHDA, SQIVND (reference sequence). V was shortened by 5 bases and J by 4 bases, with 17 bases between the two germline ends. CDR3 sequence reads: CASSFSRGPDNEKLFF. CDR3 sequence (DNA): TGTGCCAGTAGTTTCAGCAGGGGTCCAGATAATGAAAAACTGTTTTTT.

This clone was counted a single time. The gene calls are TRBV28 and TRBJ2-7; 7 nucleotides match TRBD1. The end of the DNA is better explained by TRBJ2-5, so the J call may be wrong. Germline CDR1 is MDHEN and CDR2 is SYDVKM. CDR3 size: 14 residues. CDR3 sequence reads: CASSTGQRDRTQYF. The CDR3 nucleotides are TGTGCCAGCAGCACGGGACAGAGAGATCGGACCCAGTACTTC.

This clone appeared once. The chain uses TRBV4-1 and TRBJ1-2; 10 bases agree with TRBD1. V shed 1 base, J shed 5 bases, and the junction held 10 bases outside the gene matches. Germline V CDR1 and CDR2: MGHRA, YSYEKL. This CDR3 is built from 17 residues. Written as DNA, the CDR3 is TGCGCCAGCAGCCAAGGGGACAGGGGCCGGGATGGGTATGGCTACACCTTC. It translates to CASSQGDRGRDGYGYTF.

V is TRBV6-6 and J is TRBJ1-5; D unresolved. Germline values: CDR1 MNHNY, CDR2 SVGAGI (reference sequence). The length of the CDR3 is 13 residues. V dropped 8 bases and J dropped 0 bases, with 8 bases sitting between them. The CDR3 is CASWAYSNQPQHF. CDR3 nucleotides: TGTGCCAGCTGGGCGTATAGCAATCAGCCCCAGCATTTT.

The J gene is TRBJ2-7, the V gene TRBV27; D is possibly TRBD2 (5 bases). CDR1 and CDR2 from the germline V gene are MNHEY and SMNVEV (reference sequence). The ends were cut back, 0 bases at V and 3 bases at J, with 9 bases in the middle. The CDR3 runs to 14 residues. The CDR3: CASSLSMSGYEQYV. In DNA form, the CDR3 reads TGTGCCAGCAGTTTATCGATGAGCGGCTACGAGCAGTACGTC.

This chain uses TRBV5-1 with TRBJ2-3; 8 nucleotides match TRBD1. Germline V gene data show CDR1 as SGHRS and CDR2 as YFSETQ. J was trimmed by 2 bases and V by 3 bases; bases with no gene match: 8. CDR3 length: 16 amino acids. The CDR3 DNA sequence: TGCGCCAGCAGCTCCCGGACAGGGCCCTCCACAGATACGCAGTATTTT. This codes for CASSSRTGPSTDTQYF.

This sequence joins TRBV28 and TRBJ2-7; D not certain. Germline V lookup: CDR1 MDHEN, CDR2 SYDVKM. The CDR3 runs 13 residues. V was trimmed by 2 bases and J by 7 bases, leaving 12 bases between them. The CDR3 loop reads CASSLGGSGEQYV. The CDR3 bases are TGTGCCAGCAGTTTAGGTGGCTCGGGTGAGCAGTACGTC.

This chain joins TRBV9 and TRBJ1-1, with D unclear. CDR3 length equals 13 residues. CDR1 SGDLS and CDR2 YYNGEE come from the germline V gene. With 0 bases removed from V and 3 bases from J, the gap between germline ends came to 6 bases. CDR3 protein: CASSVAGYTEAFF. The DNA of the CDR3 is TGTGCCAGCAGCGTAGCTGGCTACACTGAAGCTTTCTTT.

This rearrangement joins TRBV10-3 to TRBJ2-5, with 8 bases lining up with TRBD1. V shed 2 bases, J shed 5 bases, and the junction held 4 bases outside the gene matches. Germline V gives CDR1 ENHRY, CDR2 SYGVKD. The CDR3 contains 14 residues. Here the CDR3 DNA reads TGTGCCATCAGTGAGCGCAGGGGGCGGGAGACCCAGTACTTC. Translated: CAISERRGRETQYF.

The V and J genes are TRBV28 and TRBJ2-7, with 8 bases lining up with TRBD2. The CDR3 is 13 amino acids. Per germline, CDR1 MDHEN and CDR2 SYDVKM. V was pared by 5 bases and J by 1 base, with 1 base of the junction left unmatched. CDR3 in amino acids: CASSRGGSYEQYV. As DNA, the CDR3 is TGTGCCAGCAGTCGGGGGGGATCCTACGAGCAGTACGTC.